The 2 T cell receptor beta chains below all came from one sample that was sequenced in a study of shared clonotypes between healthy human individuals. Data came from immunoSEQ multiplex PCR; TCRdb stores just in-frame clones and leaves some out. Of under 550,000 clones in the sample, almost 97% were seen once. The sample was naive CD4+ T cells sorted from blood. Subset reported: CD45RA+ positively selected. Receptor source: a woman in her 30s in good health.

This sequence joins TRBV5-1 and TRBJ2-3; 7 bases fit TRBD1. CDR3 length: 14 amino acids. CDR1 SGHRS and CDR2 YFSETQ come from the germline V gene. The trim removed 2 bases at V and 5 bases at J, leaving 5 bases unmatched. The DNA for the CDR3 is TGCGCCAGCAGCTTTGACAGGGAAGGAGATACGCAGTATTTT. This translates into CASSFDREGDTQYF.

About this clone itself: This same CDR3 is encoded by further DNA sequences in the sample. The genes are TRBV27 and TRBJ2-7; the D gene is possibly TRBD1 (5 bases). V lost 5 bases, J lost 4 bases, and 9 bases lay in between. The CDR3 runs to 12 residues. Per the germline V gene, CDR1 is MNHEY and CDR2 is SMNVEV (reference sequence). This CDR3 reads CASSLKGYEQYF. In nucleotides, the CDR3 is TGTGCCAGCAGTCTCAAGGGGTACGAGCAGTACTTC.